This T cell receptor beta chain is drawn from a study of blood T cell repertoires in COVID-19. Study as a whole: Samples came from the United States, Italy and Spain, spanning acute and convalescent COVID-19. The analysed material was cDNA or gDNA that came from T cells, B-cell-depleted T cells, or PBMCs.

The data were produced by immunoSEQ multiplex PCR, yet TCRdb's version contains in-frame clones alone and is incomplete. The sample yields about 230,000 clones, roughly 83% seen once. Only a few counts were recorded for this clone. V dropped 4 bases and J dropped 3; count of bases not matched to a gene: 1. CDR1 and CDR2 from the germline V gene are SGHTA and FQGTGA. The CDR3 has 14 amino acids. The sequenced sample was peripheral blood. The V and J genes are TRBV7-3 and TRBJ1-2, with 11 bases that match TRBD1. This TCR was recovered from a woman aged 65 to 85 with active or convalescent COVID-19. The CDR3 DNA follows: TGTGCCAGCAGCTCGGGACAGGGGGACTATGGCTACACCTTC. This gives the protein CASSSGQGDYGYTF.